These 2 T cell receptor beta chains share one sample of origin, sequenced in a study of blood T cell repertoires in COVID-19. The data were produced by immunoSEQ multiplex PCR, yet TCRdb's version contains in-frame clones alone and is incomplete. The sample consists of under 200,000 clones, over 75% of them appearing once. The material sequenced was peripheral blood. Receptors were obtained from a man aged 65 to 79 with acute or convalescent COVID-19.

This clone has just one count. The CDR3 spells CASSLNTAGSYNSPLHF. The CDR3 DNA sequence: TGTGCCAGCAGCTTAAATACAGCGGGCTCCTATAATTCACCCCTCCACTTT. The chain carries TRBV11-2 and TRBJ1-6; no clear D. V was pared by 2 bases and J by 0 bases, with 11 bases between. The CDR3 consists of 17 residues. Germline loops: CDR1 SGHAT, CDR2 FQNNGV.

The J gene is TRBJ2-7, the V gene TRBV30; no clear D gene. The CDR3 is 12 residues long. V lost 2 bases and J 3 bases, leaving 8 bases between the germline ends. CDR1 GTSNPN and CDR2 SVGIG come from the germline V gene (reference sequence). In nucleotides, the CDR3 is TGTGCCTGGAGTAGATCGAGCTACGAGCAGTACTTC. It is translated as CAWSRSSYEQYF.